What follows are 29 T cell receptor beta chains derived from one specimen sequenced in a study of shared clonotypes between healthy human individuals. The method was immunoSEQ multiplex PCR; TCRdb's version includes in-frame clones alone and lacks a portion of them. The sample lists hundreds of thousands of clones, 70% to 80% occurring once. Specimen: PBMCs. All receptors come from a woman in her thirties or forties in good health. Some clones in this sample may be carry-over from other donors' samples.

This clone was detected only once. With only one base between it and a far larger clone, this is likely a read error. The chain combines TRBV10-3 with TRBJ1-2; TRBD1 is a possible D gene (6 bases). Germline V lookup: CDR1 ENHRY, CDR2 SYGVKD. V shed 5 bases and J shed 6 bases, with 13 bases lying between them. The length of the CDR3 is 13 residues. The CDR3 region has the DNA TGTGCCATCAGTTCGGACAGAAACCATGGCTACACCTTC. It encodes CAISSDRNHGYTF.

This rearrangement joins TRBV6-4 to TRBJ2-2, with D tentatively TRBD1 (5 bases). The V gene lost 5 bases and the J gene lost 3 bases, with 13 bases spanning the gap. The CDR3 sequence is 15 residues long. Germline V lookup: CDR1 MRHNA, CDR2 SNTAGT. CDR3 amino acids: CASSSDSGDTGELFF. For the CDR3, the DNA is TGTGCCAGCAGTTCTGACAGTGGTGACACCGGGGAGCTGTTTTTT.

The V gene is TRBV30, the J gene TRBJ2-7, with D hard to call. The DNA end is a closer match to TRBJ2-5, so the J assignment may be wrong. The CDR3 sequence is 14 residues long. Germline V gene sequence: CDR1 GTSNPN, CDR2 SVGIG (reference sequence). CDR3 coding DNA: TGTGCCTGGAGTGTAATTCCCGGCAGGAAGACCCAGTACTTC. Amino acid sequence: CAWSVIPGRKTQYF.

This clone was observed a single time. The chain is built from TRBV9 and TRBJ2-1; 8 nucleotides line up with TRBD2. The CDR3 spans 15 residues. Losses at the gene ends were 0 bases for V and 5 bases for J; bases not matched to a gene: 4. CDR1 SGDLS and CDR2 YYNGEE come from the germline V gene. The CDR3 coding sequence is TGTGCCAGCAGCGTAGCCGGACTAGCCAACAATGAGCAGTTCTTC. Residues: CASSVAGLANNEQFF.

As regards this clone: This likely came from a read error, as a far larger clone is one base away. This chain connects TRBV28 to TRBJ2-5; D possibly corresponds to TRBD2 (5 bases). V was shortened by 3 bases and J by 14 bases, with 16 bases between the two germline ends. The CDR3 is made up of 12 amino acids. Germline V lookup: CDR1 MDHEN, CDR2 SYDVKM. The CDR3 nucleotides read TGTGCCAGCAGTTTTGGGAGCGAGGGTTCTTACTTC. It codes for CASSFGSEGSYF.

The chain has TRBV30 and TRBJ2-1, with 7 bases that match TRBD1. The CDR3 runs 15 residues. V lost 2 bases, J lost 5 bases, and 9 bases stayed unmatched. Germline CDR1 is GTSNPN and CDR2 is SVGIG (reference sequence). CDR3 DNA: TGTGCCTGGAGTATCTCCGACAGGGCCGACAATGAGCAGTTCTTC. This encodes CAWSISDRADNEQFF. Drawing the rest from reference TRBV30 and TRBJ2-1, the complete variable domain is SQTIHQWPATLVQPVGSPLSLECTVEGTSNPNLYWYRQAAGRGLQLLFYSVGIGQISSEVPQNLSASRPQDRQFILSSKKLLLSDSGFYLCAWSISDRADNEQFFGPGTRLTVL.

The rearrangement joins TRBV7-6 to TRBJ1-5; D is uncertain. The V end was cut by 3 bases, the J end by 4 bases, with 7 bases between. The germline V gene has CDR1 SGHVS and CDR2 FNYEAQ. This CDR3 spans 13 amino acids. This CDR3 is CASSFQPNQPQHF. In nucleotides, the CDR3 is TGTGCCAGCAGCTTTCAGCCAAATCAGCCCCAGCATTTT.

J is TRBJ1-6 and V is TRBV30; D not certain. The CDR3 is made up of 13 amino acids. The V end lost 3 bases, the J end lost 3 bases, and 6 bases lay between the germline ends. Germline values: CDR1 GTSNPN, CDR2 SVGIG (reference sequence). The CDR3 sequence is CAWRADYNSPLHF. As DNA, the CDR3 is TGTGCCTGGAGGGCAGACTATAATTCACCCCTCCACTTT.

The chain links TRBV7-9 to TRBJ2-3; D may be TRBD2 (5 bases). The CDR3 runs 15 residues. Trimming removed 3 bases from V and 0 bases from J, with 10 bases in between. Germline loops: CDR1 SEHNR, CDR2 FQNEAQ (reference sequence). The CDR3 sequence is CASSLGSTSTDTQYF. The CDR3 DNA reads TGTGCCAGCAGCTTGGGGAGTACTAGCACAGATACGCAGTATTTT.

This clone occurred a few times. The chain recombines TRBV7-9 with TRBJ2-5; 7 bases fit TRBD2. The V gene's germline CDR1 is SEHNR and CDR2 FQNEAQ (reference sequence). Trimming cost V 3 bases and J 5 bases; bases outside gene matches: 9. This CDR3 region has 15 residues. This CDR3 is CASSLRAGMVETQYF. The CDR3 nucleotides read TGTGCCAGCAGCTTGAGAGCGGGAATGGTTGAGACCCAGTACTTC.

This clone has only a few counts. The chain employs TRBV5-1 and TRBJ2-1; a possible D gene is TRBD2 (6 bases). This CDR3 is built from 15 residues. Germline values: CDR1 SGHRS, CDR2 YFSETQ. V gave up 0 bases and J gave up 0 bases, with 7 bases separating them. CDR3 nucleotides: TGCGCCAGCAGCTTGGACGGGAGCTCCTACAATGAGCAGTTCTTC. It specifies CASSLDGSSYNEQFF.

The rearrangement links TRBV5-6 to TRBJ1-2; no definite D call. This CDR3 has 14 amino acids. Trimming stripped 4 bases from V and 7 bases from J, with 17 bases between. Germline loops: CDR1 SGHDT, CDR2 YYEEEE. CDR3 sequence: CASSTQPVGGGYTF. As DNA, the CDR3 is TGTGCCAGCAGCACACAGCCCGTAGGAGGTGGCTACACCTTC.

This chain connects TRBV28 to TRBJ1-1; maybe TRBD1 (6 bases). The CDR3 loop spans 13 amino acids. Germline V gene sequence: CDR1 MDHEN, CDR2 SYDVKM. Trimming took off 10 bases at V and 1 base at J, with 13 bases between the two ends. CDR3: CATQGHRNTEAFF. CDR3 coding DNA: TGTGCCACCCAGGGGCATAGGAACACTGAAGCTTTCTTT. The variable domain in full, with the rest retrieved from reference TRBV28 and TRBJ1-1, is DVKVTQSSRYLVKRTGEKVFLECVQDMDHENMFWYRQDPGLGLRLIYFSYDVKMKEKGDIPEGYSVSREKKERFSLILESASTNQTSMYLCATQGHRNTEAFFGQGTRLTVV.

The gene calls are TRBV30 and TRBJ1-1; no definite D call. Germline values: CDR1 GTSNPN, CDR2 SVGIG (reference sequence). The CDR3 spans 11 residues. V lost 5 bases and J 10 bases, leaving 14 bases between the germline ends. CDR3: CAWGPGQLAFF. CDR3 sequence (DNA): TGTGCCTGGGGACCCGGGCAATTAGCTTTCTTT.

V is TRBV4-1 and J is TRBJ2-1; TRBD2 agrees at 10 bases. Trimming cost V 1 base and J 6 bases; bases outside gene matches: 12. The germline V gene encodes CDR1 MGHRA and CDR2 YSYEKL. The CDR3 consists of 18 residues. The CDR3 DNA sequence: TGCGCCAGCAGCCAAGGGTTGGCTAGCGGGAGTTATCGCAATGAGCAGTTCTTC. Translating it yields CASSQGLASGSYRNEQFF.

In regard to this clone: A far larger clone differs by one base, so this is likely a read error. This chain connects TRBV7-2 to TRBJ1-4; a possible D gene is TRBD1 (5 bases). Germline CDR1 reads SGHTA; CDR2 reads FQGNSA. The CDR3 is made up of 15 amino acids. CDR3 protein: CAGSPFMGRGEKLFF. The CDR3 DNA sequence: TGTGCCGGCAGCCCGTTTATGGGGAGGGGTGAAAAACTGTTTTTT. Full variable domain (outside the CDR3, taken from reference TRBV7-2 and TRBJ1-4): GAGVSQSPSNKVTEKGKDVELRCDPISGHTALYWYRQSLGQGLEFLIYFQGNSAPDKSGLPSDRFSAERTGGSVSTLTIQRTQQEDSAVYLCAGSPFMGRGEKLFFGSGTQLSVL.

This clone was picked up one time. The chain joins TRBV30 to TRBJ2-1; possible D gene TRBD2, 7 bases. The CDR3 consists of 20 residues. The V gene's germline CDR1 is GTSNPN and CDR2 SVGIG (reference sequence). Trimming took off 0 bases at V and 2 bases at J, with 26 bases between the two ends. CDR3 region: CAWSVQQGRAGVGAYNEQFF. CDR3 bases: TGTGCCTGGAGTGTACAGCAGGGGAGGGCGGGAGTCGGGGCCTACAATGAGCAGTTCTTC.

The chain uses TRBV5-1 and TRBJ1-1, with 10 bases lining up with TRBD1. The CDR3 has 16 residues. Germline CDR1 and CDR2: SGHRS and YFSETQ. Trimming at V came to 4 bases and at J to 5 bases, leaving 11 bases not matched to a gene. The CDR3 DNA reads as TGCGCCAGCAGCAATCCCGGGACAGGGGTTTATACTGAAGCTTTCTTT. Translated, it gives CASSNPGTGVYTEAFF. The whole variable domain, remainder taken from reference TRBV5-1 and TRBJ1-1, is KAGVTQTPRYLIKTRGQQVTLSCSPISGHRSVSWYQQTPGQGLQFLFEYFSETQRNKGNFPGRFSGRQFSNSRSEMNVSTLELGDSALYLCASSNPGTGVYTEAFFGQGTRLTVV.

This clone appeared once. This chain joins TRBV2 and TRBJ2-5; TRBD1 matches 7 bases. The CDR3 is made up of 13 amino acids. V shed 5 bases and J 5 bases; nucleotides not matched to a gene: 5. CDR1 SNHLY and CDR2 FYNNEI come from the germline V gene. The chain's CDR3 is CASSIGTVETQYF. The DNA of the CDR3 is TGTGCCAGCAGTATCGGGACAGTCGAGACCCAGTACTTC.

V usage is TRBV10-3 and J usage is TRBJ2-6; weak D call: TRBD1 (6 bases). The germline gives CDR1 ENHRY, CDR2 SYGVKD. The CDR3 length is 17 residues. V was cut by 7 bases and J by 0 bases, with 16 bases left in between. Here the CDR3 reads CAITTGQLSSGANVLTF. CDR3 nucleotides: TGTGCCATCACCACGGGACAACTTAGCTCTGGGGCCAACGTCCTGACTTTC.

The chain uses TRBV5-4 and TRBJ2-5, with TRBD1 identical over 7 bases. The tail of the sequence fits TRBJ2-7 better, so the J call may be wrong. Germline values: CDR1 SGHNT, CDR2 YYREEE (reference sequence). CDR3 size: 16 residues. The CDR3 loop is CASSLRTGNFLGEQYF. CDR3 DNA sequence: TGTGCCAGCAGCTTGAGGACAGGCAATTTCCTGGGCGAGCAGTACTTC.

This rearrangement joins TRBV21-1 to TRBJ2-5. TRBV21-1 is an annotated pseudogene. The CDR3 sequence is 18 residues long. CDR3 bases: TGTGCCAGCAGCAGCTTCCCACAGGGACTGAATCGGCAAGAGACCCAGTACTTC. It codes for CASSSFPQGLNRQETQYF.

The chain has TRBV11-2 and TRBJ1-1, with D perhaps matching TRBD1 (5 bases). This CDR3 is 12 amino acids long. Germline CDR1 SGHAT, CDR2 FQNNGV. The V gene lost 3 bases and the J gene lost 6 bases, with 8 bases spanning the gap. The CDR3 spells CASSFRQSEAFF. DNA of the CDR3: TGTGCCAGCAGCTTCCGACAGTCTGAAGCTTTCTTT. The full variable domain, its missing parts supplied by reference TRBV11-2 and TRBJ1-1, is EAGVAQSPRYKIIEKRQSVAFWCNPISGHATLYWYQQILGQGPKLLIQFQNNGVVDDSQLPKDRFSAERLKGVDSTLKIQPAKLEDSAVYLCASSFRQSEAFFGQGTRLTVV.

V gene TRBV30 combines with J gene TRBJ2-2; no firm D call. Looked up from germline, CDR1 is GTSNPN and CDR2 is SVGIG (reference sequence). CDR3 length: 13 amino acids. V gave up 0 bases and J gave up 4 bases, with 6 bases separating them. The CDR3 coding sequence is TGTGCCTGGAGTGTGGTGGGCACCGGGGAGCTGTTTTTT. This sequence encodes CAWSVVGTGELFF.

This chain links TRBV28 with TRBJ2-7; no reliable D call. V was shortened by 7 bases and J by 4 bases, with 17 bases between the two germline ends. Germline V gives CDR1 MDHEN, CDR2 SYDVKM. The CDR3 is 14 amino acids. For the CDR3, the DNA is TGTGCCAGCACCGAAAAGTGGGGTTATTACGAGCAGTACTTC. Translated, it gives CASTEKWGYYEQYF.

The chain combines TRBV11-2 with TRBJ2-7, with D tentatively TRBD1 (5 bases). V was cut by 2 bases and J by 6 bases, with 14 bases left in between. The CDR3 runs 14 residues. Germline-derived CDR1 and CDR2 are SGHAT and FQNNGV. In DNA form, the CDR3 reads TGTGCCAGCAGCTTAATCCGCAGGGAAGGCGAGCAGTACTTC. Translation gives CASSLIRREGEQYF. Combining the CDR3 with reference TRBV11-2 and TRBJ2-7 gives the whole variable domain EAGVAQSPRYKIIEKRQSVAFWCNPISGHATLYWYQQILGQGPKLLIQFQNNGVVDDSQLPKDRFSAERLKGVDSTLKIQPAKLEDSAVYLCASSLIRREGEQYFGPGTRLTVT.

This clone was observed once. The CDR3 loop reads CASSYLGTGGYEQYF. In DNA, the CDR3 is TGTGCCAGCAGCTACCTCGGGACAGGGGGTTACGAGCAGTACTTC. This chain connects TRBV11-2 to TRBJ2-7; TRBD1 matches at 11 bases. Germline V gives CDR1 SGHAT, CDR2 FQNNGV. With 4 bases clipped from V and 4 bases from J, the junction kept 6 bases outside the gene matches. The CDR3 runs 15 residues.

The gene calls are TRBV6-5 and TRBJ2-5; D unresolved. The V gene lost 4 bases and the J gene lost 2 bases, with 14 bases spanning the gap. From germline, CDR1 is MNHEY and CDR2 SVGAGI. The CDR3 covers 15 residues. The CDR3 region is CASSFRRVGQETQYF. The CDR3 DNA reads as TGTGCCAGCAGTTTCCGCCGGGTGGGGCAAGAGACCCAGTACTTC.

The gene calls are TRBV30 and TRBJ2-5; 15 bases fit TRBD2. Germline V lookup: CDR1 GTSNPN, CDR2 SVGIG (reference sequence). The CDR3 is 17 residues long. V gave up 1 base and J gave up 4 bases; unmatched junction bases: 7. DNA for the CDR3: TGTGCCTGGAGTGGCGGACTAGCGGGAGGGGGGCGAGAGACCCAGTACTTC. Protein product: CAWSGGLAGGGRETQYF. Full variable domain (rest looked up from reference TRBV30 and TRBJ2-5): SQTIHQWPATLVQPVGSPLSLECTVEGTSNPNLYWYRQAAGRGLQLLFYSVGIGQISSEVPQNLSASRPQDRQFILSSKKLLLSDSGFYLCAWSGGLAGGGRETQYFGPGTRLLVL.